Presented here are 17 T cell receptor beta chains from one specimen sequenced in a study of T cell responses to AZD1222 COVID-19 vaccine. Assay used: immunoSEQ multiplex PCR; TCRdb lists only in-frame clones, some missing. The table shows approximately 110,000 clones, with roughly 91% occurring only once. The sequencing used peripheral blood, collected on day 0 of AZD1222 vaccination. These receptors came from an adult in good health.

The chain joins TRBV5-1 to TRBJ2-3, with D possibly being TRBD2 (6 bases). This CDR3 is 14 amino acids long. The germline V gene encodes CDR1 SGHRS and CDR2 YFSETQ. V dropped 1 base and J dropped 3 bases, with 9 bases sitting between them. As DNA, the CDR3 is TGCGCCAGCAGCTTGCGCGGGACTACAGATACGCAGTATTTT. Its protein product is CASSLRGTTDTQYF.

The genes are TRBV3-1 (or the pseudogene TRBV3-2) and TRBJ2-1; 9 bases fit TRBD1. The length of the CDR3 is 15 residues. The trim removed 4 bases at V and 7 bases at J, leaving 8 bases unmatched. Germline V lookup: CDR1 LGHDT, CDR2 YNNKEL (reference sequence). DNA for the CDR3: TGTGCCAGCAGCCCCGCCGGGACAGGGAGAAATGAGCAGTTCTTC. Residues: CASSPAGTGRNEQFF.

The chain recombines TRBV11-1 with TRBJ2-7, with 8 bases lining up with TRBD1. The germline V gene encodes CDR1 SGHAT and CDR2 FQDESV (reference sequence). J was trimmed by 1 base and V by 5 bases; bases with no gene match: 10. The CDR3 is 16 amino acids. CDR3 sequence: CASSPRTGTNSYEQYF. CDR3 DNA: TGTGCCAGCAGCCCGAGGACAGGGACGAATTCCTACGAGCAGTACTTC.

The chain employs TRBV18 and TRBJ2-1; unclear D gene. The V gene lost 6 bases and the J gene lost 4 bases, with 10 bases spanning the gap. Germline CDR1 reads KGHSH; CDR2 reads LQKENI. The length of the CDR3 is 13 residues. The chain's CDR3 is CASSVDGYNEQFF. CDR3 nucleotides: TGTGCCAGCTCCGTGGACGGATACAATGAGCAGTTCTTC. Full variable domain (outside the CDR3, taken from reference TRBV18 and TRBJ2-1): NAGVMQNPRHLVRRRGQEARLRCSPMKGHSHVYWYRQLPEEGLKFMVYLQKENIIDESGMPKERFSAEFPKEGPSILRIQQVVRGDSAAYFCASSVDGYNEQFFGPGTRLTVL.

V and J are TRBV2 and TRBJ2-1; 9 bases fit TRBD1. V trimming: 5 bases; J trimming: 5 bases; junction bases outside the gene matches: 7. The CDR3 runs 15 residues. CDR1 and CDR2 from the germline V gene are SNHLY and FYNNEI. CDR3 sequence: CASSLAGTGNNEQFF. CDR3 in DNA: TGTGCCAGCAGTCTAGCAGGGACAGGGAACAATGAGCAGTTCTTC.

This clone was seen only once. The rearrangement uses TRBV12-3 or TRBV12-4 and TRBJ2-3; the D gene is possibly TRBD1 (5 bases). Trimming took 1 base from V and 13 from J, leaving 12 bases between them. The CDR3 sequence is 12 residues long. The CDR3 protein is CASSLGGLREYF. Written as DNA, the CDR3 is TGTGCCAGCAGTTTAGGGGGCCTTCGAGAGTATTTT.

The chain links TRBV4-1 to TRBJ2-7; D remains unclear. Germline CDR1 is MGHRA and CDR2 is YSYEKL. Deletions cut 3 bases from V and 0 bases from J, with 12 bases between. This CDR3 is built from 15 residues. CDR3 region: CASSQGRGFSYEQYF. For the CDR3, the DNA is TGCGCCAGCAGCCAGGGTCGTGGGTTCTCCTACGAGCAGTACTTC.

In nucleotides, the CDR3 is TGTGCCAGCAACCTACGCGGGTCTGATAATTCACCCCTCCACTTT. Translation gives CASNLRGSDNSPLHF. The chain has TRBV6-5 and TRBJ1-6, with no clear D. Per the germline V gene, CDR1 is MNHEY and CDR2 is SVGAGI. Trimming removed 7 bases at V and 5 bases at J, with 15 bases between. CDR3 length: 15 amino acids.

J is TRBJ2-3 and V is TRBV2; D unresolved. Per the germline V gene, CDR1 is SNHLY and CDR2 is FYNNEI. The V end lost 7 bases, the J end lost 2 bases, and 13 bases lay between the germline ends. The CDR3 consists of 14 residues. The CDR3 loop reads CASNLDYSTDTQYF. CDR3 DNA sequence: TGTGCCAGCAATTTAGATTATTCCACAGATACGCAGTATTTT.

The chain couples TRBV18 to TRBJ1-2; D gene unclear. CDR3 size: 14 residues. The germline gives CDR1 KGHSH, CDR2 LQKENI. Trimming removed 1 base from V and 6 bases from J, with 12 bases in between. The CDR3 here is CASSPRTQKDGYTF. For the CDR3, the DNA is TGTGCCAGCTCACCACGTACGCAGAAGGATGGCTACACCTTC.

This clone has a handful of counts. This chain connects TRBV19 to TRBJ2-7, with TRBD2 as a possible D gene (6 bases). Germline CDR1 and CDR2: LNHDA and SQIVND (reference sequence). The CDR3 length is 14 residues. Trimming took off 4 bases at V and 1 base at J, with 11 bases between the two ends. CDR3 protein: CASSKAGTSYEQYF. The DNA of the CDR3 is TGTGCCAGTAGTAAGGCAGGGACTTCCTACGAGCAGTACTTC.

The chain has TRBV6-5 and TRBJ2-1; D gene uncertain. Germline values: CDR1 MNHEY, CDR2 SVGAGI. V lost 7 bases and J 0 bases, leaving 13 bases between the germline ends. This CDR3 spans 15 amino acids. The CDR3 protein is CASTGSMLSYNEQFF. Here the CDR3 DNA reads TGTGCCAGCACCGGATCCATGCTCTCCTACAATGAGCAGTTCTTC.

The chain is built from TRBV3-1 (or the pseudogene TRBV3-2) and TRBJ1-4; no clear D. The germline gives CDR1 LGHDT, CDR2 YNNKEL (reference sequence). The CDR3 runs 16 residues. Trimming cost V 2 bases and J 4 bases, with 14 bases left between them. CDR3: CASSQTTAPGNEKLFF. CDR3 in DNA: TGTGCCAGCAGCCAAACCACAGCGCCGGGTAATGAAAAACTGTTTTTT.

V usage is TRBV19 and J usage is TRBJ1-4, with TRBD1 identical over 7 bases. Germline V gives CDR1 LNHDA, CDR2 SQIVND (reference sequence). CDR3 length equals 15 residues. Trimming removed 9 bases from V and 8 bases from J; junction bases left unmatched: 15. The CDR3 DNA reads TGTGCCAGCACCCACCGCCGGGACAGTTGGGAAAAACTGTTTTTT. Protein product: CASTHRRDSWEKLFF.

This chain connects TRBV6-5 to TRBJ2-2; 8 nucleotides align to TRBD2. The germline V gene has CDR1 MNHEY and CDR2 SVGAGI. The CDR3 is made up of 15 amino acids. The trim removed 6 bases at V and 5 bases at J, leaving 8 bases unmatched. CDR3 residues: CASSKSGSGTGELFF. The CDR3 DNA follows: TGTGCCAGCAGCAAAAGCGGGAGCGGAACCGGGGAGCTGTTTTTT.

The chain combines TRBV29-1 with TRBJ2-2, with D perhaps TRBD1 or TRBD2 (5 bases each). CDR3 size: 14 residues. Germline V CDR1 and CDR2: SQVTM, ANQGSEA. V gave up 7 bases and J gave up 5 bases, with 17 bases separating them. The chain's CDR3 is CSAEGPGRTGELFF. CDR3 in DNA: TGCAGCGCCGAGGGGCCGGGTAGGACCGGGGAGCTGTTTTTT.

This chain connects TRBV9 to TRBJ1-2; D is unresolved. Germline loops: CDR1 SGDLS, CDR2 YYNGEE. The CDR3 is 13 residues long. Trimming pared 4 bases from V and 4 bases from J, leaving 11 bases between. The CDR3 sequence: CASSSDILYGYTF. As DNA, the CDR3 is TGTGCCAGCAGCTCCGACATACTCTATGGCTACACCTTC.